This is a list of T cell receptor beta chains from one sample in a study of blood T cell repertoires in COVID-19. Data came from immunoSEQ multiplex PCR; TCRdb stores just in-frame clones and leaves some out. The repertoire holds about 120,000 clones, around 85% seen once, with about an eighth in the top ten. Sequencing used peripheral blood. Source of these receptors: a human donor in a cohort sampled during active COVID-19. The CDR3 runs from the conserved cysteine through the conserved F or W. The D gene is left open where the match is weak. Clone size appears in some rows only: once, few, many, or a class for an expanded clone.

v_gene	abundance	j_gene	d_gene	CDR3nt	CDR3aa
TRBV7-9	NA	TRBJ2-3	TRBD2	TGTGCCAGCAGCTTGACCAGCGGGGGGAGCTTAACTACAGATACGCAGTATTTT	CASSLTSGGSLTTDTQYF
TRBV11-2	NA	TRBJ2-3	NA	TGTGCCAGCAGCCTACAGGGGAGGGATACGCAGTATTTT	CASSLQGRDTQYF
TRBV11-2	NA	TRBJ2-5	NA	TGTGCCAGCAGCCCCCTGGTCGCGGGGTTACAAGAGACCCAGTACTTC	CASSPLVAGLQETQYF
TRBV6-6	NA	TRBJ2-2	NA	TGTGCCAGCAGTCCCTCCACCGGGGAGCTGTTTTTT	CASSPSTGELFF
TRBV7-2	NA	TRBJ1-1	TRBD1	TGTGCCAGCAGCTTACGCGACAGGGGAAGAGCTTTCTTT	CASSLRDRGRAFF
TRBV7-2	NA	TRBJ1-5	TRBD1	TGTGCCAGCAGCACCAGGACAGGGGGCGATCAGCCCCAGCATTTT	CASSTRTGGDQPQHF
TRBV7-6	NA	TRBJ2-1	TRBD2	TGTGCCAGCAGCTTAGATCGTAGCGGGGGGCCGAATGAGCAGTTCTTC	CASSLDRSGGPNEQFF
TRBV28	NA	TRBJ1-5	TRBD1	TGTGCCAGCAGTTGGCAGGGGGGTGGTAGCAATCAGCCCCAGCATTTT	CASSWQGGGSNQPQHF
TRBV28	NA	TRBJ1-2	TRBD1	TGTGCCAGCGGGACAGGCTATGGCTACACCTTC	CASGTGYGYTF
TRBV6-5	once	TRBJ2-2	NA	TGTGCCAGCGGAACAGGGGAGGTCACCGGGGAGCTGTTTTTT	CASGTGEVTGELFF
TRBV28	NA	TRBJ1-2	NA	TGTGCCAGCAGTTTTAACAAGTATGGCTACACCTTC	CASSFNKYGYTF
TRBV5-1	NA	TRBJ2-6	TRBD2	TGCGCCAGCAGCGGGGGGGACGGAGGCTCTGGGGCCAACGTCCTGACTTTC	CASSGGDGGSGANVLTF
TRBV6-4	NA	TRBJ2-5	NA	TGTGCCAGCAGTGACTCTGAGGAAGAGACCCAGTACTTC	CASSDSEEETQYF
TRBV5-8	NA	TRBJ1-3	TRBD1	TGTGCCAGCAGCCACCACAGGGGCTTCTCTGGAAACACCATATATTTT	CASSHHRGFSGNTIYF
TRBV5-6	NA	TRBJ2-4	TRBD2	TGTGCCAGCAGCTTGGATAGGCTAGCGGGGTACGGGACCAAAAACATTCAGTACTTC	CASSLDRLAGYGTKNIQYF
TRBV10-3	NA	TRBJ1-6	TRBD1	TGTGCCATCAGGGGGGACAGGGGAGGTGGTTCACCCCTCCACTTT	CAIRGDRGGGSPLHF
TRBV15	NA	TRBJ2-7	TRBD1	TGTGCCACCAGCAGACGTGGGGGTGGGACAGGGGCCCACGAGCAGTACTTC	CATSRRGGGTGAHEQYF
TRBV19	NA	TRBJ1-2	TRBD1	TGTGCCAGTACCCTCGGACAGGGGGCGTATGGCTACACCTTC	CASTLGQGAYGYTF
TRBV6-2/TRBV6-3	NA	TRBJ2-7	NA	TGTGCCAGCAGTCTAGACGGCAGCTACGAGCAGTACTTC	CASSLDGSYEQYF
TRBV7-9	NA	TRBJ1-4	NA	TGTGCCACCGAAACCTACCAGACAGCAACTAATGAAAAACTGTTTTTT	CATETYQTATNEKLFF
TRBV20-1	once	TRBJ1-2	NA	TGCAGTGCTCCCGGGAACTATGGCTACACCTTC	CSAPGNYGYTF
TRBV5-4	NA	TRBJ1-4	TRBD1	TGTGCCAGCAGCGCGAATACCGGGACAGAGAATGAAAAACTGTTTTTT	CASSANTGTENEKLFF
TRBV6-5	NA	TRBJ2-3	NA	TGTGCCAGCTTTACGGGGGGCCGATGGGATACGCAGTATTTT	CASFTGGRWDTQYF
TRBV10-3	few	TRBJ1-4	NA	TGTGCCATCGGTACAAGAAAAGGGGGTGTTAATGAAAAACTGTTTTTT	CAIGTRKGGVNEKLFF
TRBV7-2	NA	TRBJ1-3	TRBD1	TGTGCCAGCAGCGCCCGGACAGGCTCTGGAAACACCATATATTTT	CASSARTGSGNTIYF
TRBV10-1	NA	TRBJ2-1	NA	TGCGCCAGCAGTGACCCACCCGCAGATGAGCAGTTCTTC	CASSDPPADEQFF
TRBV6-1	NA	TRBJ2-2	NA	TGTGCCAGCAGTGATCTGTACGGGGAGCTGTTTTTT	CASSDLYGELFF
TRBV7-8	few	TRBJ1-1	NA	TGTGCCAGCAGCCTAGAAACTCAGGGGACCCGAGCTTTCTTT	CASSLETQGTRAFF
TRBV11-2	NA	TRBJ1-6	NA	TGTGCCAGCAGCTTTAGCGCCAGAAATAATTCACCCCTCCACTTT	CASSFSARNNSPLHF
TRBV6-5	once	TRBJ1-1	NA	TGTGCCAGCAGCTCCCTTTACACTGAAGCTTTCTTT	CASSSLYTEAFF
TRBV3-1/TRBV3-2	few	TRBJ2-4	TRBD2	TGTGCCAGCAGCCGCGGGACTAGCGGGGGCACGGCCAAAAACATTCAGTACTTC	CASSRGTSGGTAKNIQYF
TRBV27	NA	TRBJ2-1	TRBD2	TGTGCCAGCAGTTTTCAGCGGGGCGGGTACGGTGAGCAGTTCTTC	CASSFQRGGYGEQFF
TRBV5-1	NA	TRBJ1-2	NA	TGCGCCAGCAGCCTCACCTCGACAGGCATCTATGGCTACACCTTC	CASSLTSTGIYGYTF
TRBV27	NA	TRBJ2-3	TRBD2	TGTGCCAGCACCCATCCCGGGACTAGCGGGAGCACAGATACGCAGTATTTT	CASTHPGTSGSTDTQYF
TRBV4-2	NA	TRBJ2-3	TRBD2	TGTGCCAGCAGCGGAGCTAGCGGGGTAACAGATACGCAGTATTTT	CASSGASGVTDTQYF
TRBV27	NA	TRBJ1-1	NA	TGTGCCATCTATCAGGGCCCGAACACTGAAGCTTTCTTT	CAIYQGPNTEAFF
TRBV10-3	NA	TRBJ2-7	TRBD2	TGTGCCATCAGTGGGGGGACTAGCGGGGGCTACTCCTACGAGCAGTACTTC	CAISGGTSGGYSYEQYF
TRBV24-1	NA	TRBJ2-5	NA	TGTGCCACCAGTGATTTCGACAGGGAGGTCGGCCAAGAGACCCAGTACTTC	CATSDFDREVGQETQYF
TRBV11-3	once	TRBJ2-1	TRBD2	TGTGCCAGCAGCTTAACTAGCGCCCTAACTTACAATGAGCAGTTCTTC	CASSLTSALTYNEQFF
TRBV30	once	TRBJ1-5	NA	TGTGCCTGGGGGGGAAAAACGGGGAATCAGCCCCAGCATTTT	CAWGGKTGNQPQHF
TRBV29-1	NA	TRBJ2-1	TRBD1	TGCAGCGTTGGGCGGACAGGGGCGGGGGAGCAGTTCTTC	CSVGRTGAGEQFF
TRBV18	few	TRBJ2-7	TRBD2	TGTGCCAGCACGACTAGCGGGGGGCCGCTCGAGCAGTACTTC	CASTTSGGPLEQYF
TRBV27	NA	TRBJ1-5	TRBD1	TGTGCCAGCAGTCCCTGGAGGGGGCGGAACGGCAATCAGCCCCAGCATTTT	CASSPWRGRNGNQPQHF
TRBV12-2	NA	TRBJ2-3	NA	TGTGCAAGTCGCCCCCCTTGGACAGGGGCCGCAGATACGCAGTATTTT	CASRPPWTGAADTQYF
TRBV14	NA	TRBJ2-3	TRBD2	TGTGCCAGCAGCCAAGTTCCGTGGCGGGGGGGCCGAACAGATACGCAGTATTTT	CASSQVPWRGGRTDTQYF
TRBV11-2	NA	TRBJ2-5	NA	TGTGCCAGCAGTCGGGGTACCCAAGAGACCCAGTACTTC	CASSRGTQETQYF
TRBV5-1	NA	TRBJ2-7	TRBD1	TGCGCCAGCAGCTCCGGGACAGGGGGCCTAGGGCAGTACTTC	CASSSGTGGLGQYF
TRBV20-1	NA	TRBJ2-3	NA	TGCAGTGCAGAGGGTACAGATACGCAGTATTTT	CSAEGTDTQYF
TRBV19	NA	TRBJ2-3	NA	TGTGCCAGTAGTAAGGGACTTACAGATACGCAGTATTTT	CASSKGLTDTQYF
TRBV28	NA	TRBJ2-7	TRBD1	TGTGCCAGCAGAGCCCCGACAGGGTTGGAGCAGTACTTC	CASRAPTGLEQYF
TRBV6-5	few	TRBJ2-7	NA	TGTGCCAGCAGGACAGTCTACGAGCAGTACTTC	CASRTVYEQYF
TRBV5-4	NA	TRBJ2-5	TRBD2	TGTGCCAGCAGCCCACCAGCGGGGGGTAGCGAGACCCAGTACTTC	CASSPPAGGSETQYF
TRBV18	once	TRBJ2-7	NA	TGTGCCAGCTCACCCGGTCGGGGGGCAGGGTACGAGCAGTACTTC	CASSPGRGAGYEQYF